The TCR beta chain under discussion was sequenced for a study of technical replicates of blood from a few donors. TCRdb's table, derived via immunoSEQ multiplex PCR, lists solely in-frame clones and lacks some. The sample comprises approximately 82,000 clones, about 90% of which are singletons, and around 0.37% rests with the top ten. The table lists this clone with a count of one. Trimming took off 6 bases at V and 4 bases at J, with 15 bases between the two ends. The CDR3 loop spans 14 amino acids. Per germline, CDR1 MNHEY and CDR2 SVGAGI. Sequenced sample: T cells isolated from PBMCs. The receptor was isolated from a human donor in good health. Some clones in this sample may be carry-over from other donors' samples. The chain couples TRBV6-5 to TRBJ1-2; D possibly corresponds to TRBD1 (6 bases). The CDR3 nucleotides read TGTGCCAGCAGGCTCCCGGGACAAATCTATGGCTACACCTTC. Its protein product is CASRLPGQIYGYTF.